This record concerns one T cell receptor beta chain sequence. Its antigen specificity is not known. Base qualities are not at hand, and no much larger clone is one base apart. V drops 0 bases and J drops 3 bases, leaving 14 bases in between. CDR1 is given as MNHEY and CDR2 as SVGEGT, both from the germline V gene. Including the terminal cysteine and phenylalanine, the CDR3 comprises 16 residues. Of the read, only the CDR3 DNA is kept; its 48 bases are in frame from base 1. The TCR beta CDR3 regions were amplified from RNA transcripts. The first round of RT-PCR for the TCR CDR3 was performed with the HTBI primer set and the Qiagen OneStep RT-PCR kit. Libraries were constructed in a second round of multiplex PCR, after which size selection and purification were performed. Sequencing of the libraries was done on an Illumina HiSeq2000 using paired-end 100 bp reads. The paper's data handling went like this. SOAPnuke was used to process the raw data, with reads discarded if the reads contained adapters or uncalled bases, had a mean Phred below 15, or lacked an exact constant-primer or identifier match. COPE v1.2.5 was used to merge the high-quality paired reads, and each unique nucleotide sequence was defined as a clonotype. Clonotypes were aligned to IMGT TRBV, TRBD and TRBJ reference segments using MiTCR v1.1. Analysis was restricted to V-J combinations with a frequency above 0.0001, which covered roughly 99% of repertoires. The TCS score was defined as F50 (clonal expansion) divided by E x V (chaos), with BLOSUM62-based TCRdist calculated between CDR3 peptides within each V-J. Welch's t-statistics and random forest reduced 514 V-J features to 10 to 15, which were used in a naive Bayes classifier (R e1071). TCRdb cleaned the public reads at Q25 with fastp, built clones with MiXCR and kept in-frame beta chains. Under each unique CDR3 protein, matching rows form one entry showing the most common genes and DNA. TCRdb's processing, not the authors' own work, is the source of the V and J calls. Recorded for this sample are some 270,000 distinct CDR3 sequences; almost 25% of them occurred a single time. The ten largest clones take up around 40% of the sample.

In the ophthalmopathy patients, disease was moderately to severely active, with a Clinical Activity Score of 3 or more, a NOSPECS grade of 4 or more, and a duration of less than 3 months. Patients with uncontrolled infections, other autoimmune diseases, pregnancy or lactation were excluded. Diagnoses relied on clinical symptoms, serum thyroxine and TRAb, thyroid ultrasound and orbital computed tomography. PBMCs were separated from 8 to 10 ml of fresh peripheral blood using Ficoll-Paque density gradient centrifugation. Total RNA was extracted with Trizol reagent, and quality was checked on an Agilent 2100 Bioanalyzer. The data were taken from a study of T cells in Graves' hyperthyroidism and ophthalmopathy (dated by TCRdb to between 2017 and 2020). At the level of the whole study: Peripheral blood samples were taken at the time of initial diagnosis, prior to any treatment. TCR V-J signatures able to tell the groups apart were searched for in a discovery cohort of 95 to 100 patients, of whom roughly 42 had Graves' ophthalmopathy and around 57 had stable Graves' hyperthyroidism. Whether ophthalmopathy could be predicted prospectively was tested in an independent validation cohort made up of 18 to 20 hyperthyroidism patients plus 17 patients who later progressed to ophthalmopathy. The roughly 94 discovery patients were randomly split 7:3 into training and test sets. The study also compared thyroid tissue and blood T-cell repertoires from more than 5 Graves' hyperthyroidism patients. After blood sampling, hyperthyroidism patients were treated with methimazole at a starting dose of 30 mg daily, and ophthalmopathy patients were treated with high-dose intravenous methylprednisolone. The paper reports TCR Vbeta CDR3 sequencing of about 140 peripheral blood samples: 43 ophthalmopathy, approximately 74 hyperthyroidism and approximately 17 progressor patients. What the work shows at the level of the full study, not this receptor alone: Sample size was not statistically predetermined, and blinding of investigators to group allocation was not performed. A model built on a 13 V-J signature distinguished ophthalmopathy from stable hyperthyroidism, reaching around 90% sensitivity and about 81% specificity in cross-validation and 80%/75% in testing. Most expanded thyroid clonotypes (frequency above 0.001) were also found in blood, which suggests that blood repertoires may mirror thyroid immune responses. In validation, the model predicted progression to ophthalmopathy a median of about 6.8 months before onset, with roughly 70% sensitivity and 72.22% specificity.

The sequence joins TRBV6-2 or TRBV6-3 to TRBJ1-1; TRBD1 is perhaps the D gene, given 5 matching bases. The receptor was isolated from a woman aged 40 to 55 with Graves' ophthalmopathy. What was sequenced was blood. The CDR3 region reads CASSYSIWGMDTEAFF. The DNA sequence is as follows: TGTGCCAGCAGTTACTCGATCTGGGGGATGGACACTGAAGCTTTCTTT.